Shown below are 21 T cell receptor beta chains from a single sample sequenced in a study of response to subunit inactivated influenza vaccine. From the RT-PCR reads, TCRdb called clonotypes with MiXCR, one entry per CDR3 protein. This sample has some 500,000 distinct CDR3 sequences; about an eighth occur once, and the top ten carry roughly 13%. The sample in question was PBMCs from blood, obtained 40 to 50 days after vaccination. The source of these receptors is a man aged 50-59 years who received an inactivated influenza vaccine.

The chain has TRBV4-2 and TRBJ2-4; 12 bases align to TRBD2. The CDR3 sequence is 20 residues long. Germline V gives CDR1 LGHNA, CDR2 YNFKEQ. V was pared by 0 bases and J by 1 base, with 10 bases of the junction left unmatched. The CDR3 here is CASSQDSPSGRATAKNIQYF. Written as DNA, the CDR3 is TGTGCCAGCAGCCAAGATTCGCCTAGCGGGAGGGCCACGGCCAAAAACATTCAGTACTTC.

This rearrangement joins TRBV5-1 to TRBJ2-5, with a tentative D call TRBD2 (5 bases). The CDR3 length is 13 residues. The ends were cut back, 4 bases at V and 5 bases at J, with 12 bases in the middle. Looked up from germline, CDR1 is SGHRS and CDR2 is YFSETQ. Here the CDR3 DNA reads TGCGCCAGCAGCCCGGACTGTCGCGAGACCCAGTACTTC. It codes for CASSPDCRETQYF.

This clonotype was counted ten times or more. The CDR3 DNA sequence: TGTGCCAGCAGCTTAGGGCTAGCGGGAGGAGATACGCAGTATTTT. Protein: CASSLGLAGGDTQYF. This chain connects TRBV7-9 to TRBJ2-3; 11 bases agree with TRBD2. Unmatched junction bases numbered 2, after V lost 1 base and J lost 5 bases. CDR3 length: 15 amino acids. The V gene's germline CDR1 is SEHNR and CDR2 FQNEAQ (reference sequence).

This clonotype was counted many times. CDR3 DNA sequence: TGTGCCAGCACCCAAATCGGGGAGGGCTCCTACAATGAGCAGTTCTTC. The encoded protein is CASTQIGEGSYNEQFF. V usage is TRBV7-2 and J usage is TRBJ2-1; 7 bases map to TRBD2. The J segment lost 0 bases and the V segment lost 7 bases, leaving 9 bases of the junction unmatched. The germline V gene has CDR1 SGHTA and CDR2 FQGNSA. This CDR3 is built from 16 residues.

There are a few counts of this clonotype. This rearrangement joins TRBV9 to TRBJ2-3; TRBD2 agrees at 8 bases. CDR1 SGDLS and CDR2 YYNGEE come from the germline V gene. The CDR3 loop spans 16 amino acids. V trimming: 1 base; J trimming: 3 bases; junction bases outside the gene matches: 7. The CDR3 protein is CASSVTAASGTDTQYF. The CDR3 nucleotides read TGTGCCAGCAGCGTAACGGCAGCTAGCGGGACAGATACGCAGTATTTT.

This clonotype was picked up a small number of times. V and J are TRBV20-1 and TRBJ2-7, with TRBD2 identical over 7 bases. From germline, CDR1 is DFQATT and CDR2 SNEGSKA (reference sequence). Trimming cost V 0 bases and J 3 bases; bases outside gene matches: 8. This CDR3 has 15 residues. CDR3 DNA: TGCAGTGCTAGAGACGGGGCGGGAGCCGACTACGAGCAGTACTTC. Amino acid sequence: CSARDGAGADYEQYF.

CDR3 DNA: TGTGCCAGCAGTGACAACCCCACAGATACGCAGTATTTT. Protein: CASSDNPTDTQYF. The rearrangement uses TRBV2 and TRBJ2-3; no clear D gene. V gave up 3 bases and J gave up 2 bases, with 6 bases separating them. Germline assignment: CDR1 SNHLY and CDR2 FYNNEI. The CDR3 totals 13 residues.

The chain uses TRBV10-3 and TRBJ2-7; possibly TRBD2 for D (5 bases). CDR3 size: 13 residues. Germline-derived CDR1 and CDR2 are ENHRY and SYGVKD. The V and J ends lost 9 bases and 1 base respectively, with 13 bases between them. CDR3 in DNA: TGTGCCATAGGGAGACTGGATTCCTACGAGCAGTACTTC. This codes for CAIGRLDSYEQYF.

In its sample, this clonotype was seen many times. CDR3 coding DNA: TGTGCCAGCAGTTCCGGGACAGGGACCTACGAGCAGTACTTC. Translated: CASSSGTGTYEQYF. V usage is TRBV28 and J usage is TRBJ2-7; TRBD1 matches at 9 bases. The CDR3 runs to 14 residues. V shed 4 bases and J 2 bases; nucleotides not matched to a gene: 3. CDR1 MDHEN and CDR2 SYDVKM come from the germline V gene.

This chain joins TRBV5-1 and TRBJ2-2; D remains unclear. There are 17 residues in the CDR3. V was pared by 5 bases and J by 0 bases, with 17 bases between. CDR1 is SGHRS, CDR2 YFSETQ, per germline. In DNA form, the CDR3 reads TGCGCCAGCAGAGCCTCGGCAAACACCCCGAACACCGGGGAGCTGTTTTTT. Translating it yields CASRASANTPNTGELFF.

In its sample, this clonotype was seen a few times. The rearrangement links TRBV6-1 to TRBJ2-3; the D is unclear. This CDR3 region has 14 residues. CDR1 and CDR2 from the germline V gene are MNHNS and SASEGT. The V and J ends lost 2 bases and 6 bases respectively, with 12 bases between them. In DNA, the CDR3 is TGTGCCAGCAGTGAACTCCCCCAGTTCGATACGCAGTATTTT. Protein product: CASSELPQFDTQYF.

V gene TRBV12-3 or TRBV12-4 combines with J gene TRBJ1-5; a weak D match, TRBD1 (5 bases). V lost 7 bases and J 6 bases, leaving 10 bases between the germline ends. This CDR3 has 12 residues. The CDR3 DNA sequence: TGTGCCAGCAACCTGGGGCGTCAGCCCCAGCATTTT. It is translated as CASNLGRQPQHF.

The sample holds many counts of this clonotype. The chain carries TRBV29-1 and TRBJ1-1; perhaps TRBD1 as D (5 bases). From germline, CDR1 is SQVTM and CDR2 ANQGSEA. V dropped 4 bases and J dropped 0 bases, with 12 bases sitting between them. This CDR3 spans 14 amino acids. The CDR3 bases are TGCAGCGTTGGATACCAGGGCGTGAACACTGAAGCTTTCTTT. This gives the protein CSVGYQGVNTEAFF. Complete variable domain (other parts from reference TRBV29-1 and TRBJ1-1): SAVISQKPSRDICQRGTSLTIQCQVDSQVTMMFWYRQQPGQSLTLIATANQGSEATYESGFVIDKFPISRPNLTFSTLTVSNMSPEDSSIYLCSVGYQGVNTEAFFGQGTRLTVV.

The V gene is TRBV27, the J gene TRBJ1-4; D remains unclear. This CDR3 contains 15 residues. V lost 4 bases and J lost 0, with 9 bases in between. Germline CDR1 reads MNHEY; CDR2 reads SMNVEV (reference sequence). CDR3 in amino acids: CASSSIASTNEKLFF. DNA of the CDR3: TGTGCCAGCAGTTCAATCGCTTCAACTAATGAAAAACTGTTTTTT.

V and J are TRBV11-2 and TRBJ1-2, with 8 positions matching TRBD1. J lost 7 bases, V lost 5 bases, and 6 bases had no gene match. This CDR3 contains 13 residues. Germline V gene data show CDR1 as SGHAT and CDR2 as FQNNGV. The CDR3 region is CASSPTGVSGYTF. The CDR3 DNA follows: TGTGCCAGCAGCCCGACAGGGGTGTCTGGCTACACCTTC.

The chain combines TRBV7-9 with TRBJ2-7; possibly TRBD1 or TRBD2 for D (5 bases each). CDR3 length: 14 amino acids. Looked up from germline, CDR1 is SEHNR and CDR2 is FQNEAQ (reference sequence). The ends were cut back, 2 bases at V and 8 bases at J, with 16 bases in the middle. The CDR3: CASSLRDGREKQYF. The DNA for the CDR3 is TGTGCCAGCAGCTTACGGGACGGGCGTGAGAAGCAGTACTTC.

The chain couples TRBV20-1 to TRBJ1-1, with D unresolved. The CDR3 covers 10 residues. Germline loops: CDR1 DFQATT, CDR2 SNEGSKA (reference sequence). DNA for the CDR3: TGCAGGGGAACTGACACTGAAGCTTTCTTT. This codes for CRGTDTEAFF.

This clonotype has just a few counts. V gene TRBV7-9 combines with J gene TRBJ2-3; 7 nucleotides agree with TRBD2. V dropped 10 bases and J dropped 6; count of bases not matched to a gene: 10. This CDR3 has 13 residues. CDR1 is SEHNR and CDR2 is FQNEAQ in the germline V gene (reference sequence). The CDR3 DNA is TGTGCCACCGACGGCGGGAGTCTGGATACGCAGTATTTT. Its protein is CATDGGSLDTQYF.

The rearrangement links TRBV5-1 to TRBJ1-6, with a weak D call TRBD1 (5 bases). The V end lost 4 bases, the J end lost 6 bases, and 17 bases lay between the germline ends. CDR1 is SGHRS and CDR2 is YFSETQ in the germline V gene. The CDR3 is 16 residues long. For the CDR3, the DNA is TGCGCCAGCAGCCGGGGGGAGGGAAGTGGTAATTCACCCCTCCACTTT. As protein: CASSRGEGSGNSPLHF.

On this clonotype: The conserved phenylalanine or tryptophan normally closing the CDR3 is absent here, so this likely arose from a read error. V and J are TRBV11-2 and TRBJ2-3; TRBD2 is a possible D gene (6 bases). Per germline, CDR1 SGHAT and CDR2 FQNNGV. Trimming shortened V by 2 bases and J by 4 bases, and 13 bases separated the two germline ends. The CDR3 length is 15 residues. In DNA form, the CDR3 reads TGTGCCAGCAGCTTAAGTTTGGGAGGAGCAGATACGCAGTATGTT. Translation: CASSLSLGGADTQYV.

The chain couples TRBV27 to TRBJ2-1; 9 bases line up with TRBD2. The CDR3 extends over 16 amino acids. CDR1 and CDR2 (germline): MNHEY, SMNVEV (reference sequence). The trim removed 2 bases at V and 5 bases at J, leaving 7 bases unmatched. Here the CDR3 reads CASSLIGGGVNNEQFF. The CDR3 nucleotides read TGTGCCAGCAGTTTAATCGGCGGGGGGGTAAACAATGAGCAGTTCTTC.